This T cell receptor (beta chain) was observed in a study of blood T cell repertoires in COVID-19. Original analysis: The authors estimated nucleated cell counts from reference gene primer amplification. Sequenced by immunoSEQ multiplex PCR; TCRdb stores in-frame clones only, minus some. V, J and clone size are taken as reported in that table, and D and trimming were inferred from the DNA itself. The top ten clones hold roughly 8.8% of a sample with approximately 210,000 clones, roughly nine tenths of them seen once. The CDR3 covers 19 residues. Per the germline V gene, CDR1 is KGHDR and CDR2 is SFDVKD. After removal of 1 base from V and 2 bases from J, the junction contained 11 bases not matched to a gene.

The receptor's source is a woman younger than 35 who had recovered from COVID-19. The chain joins TRBV24-1 to TRBJ2-1; the match to TRBD1 covers 9 bases. Sequencing input: PBMCs or T cells enriched from blood (not recorded which). The CDR3 loop is CATSDLWDREWGTYNEQFF. CDR3 DNA sequence: TGTGCCACCAGTGATTTATGGGACAGGGAGTGGGGCACCTACAATGAGCAGTTCTTC.